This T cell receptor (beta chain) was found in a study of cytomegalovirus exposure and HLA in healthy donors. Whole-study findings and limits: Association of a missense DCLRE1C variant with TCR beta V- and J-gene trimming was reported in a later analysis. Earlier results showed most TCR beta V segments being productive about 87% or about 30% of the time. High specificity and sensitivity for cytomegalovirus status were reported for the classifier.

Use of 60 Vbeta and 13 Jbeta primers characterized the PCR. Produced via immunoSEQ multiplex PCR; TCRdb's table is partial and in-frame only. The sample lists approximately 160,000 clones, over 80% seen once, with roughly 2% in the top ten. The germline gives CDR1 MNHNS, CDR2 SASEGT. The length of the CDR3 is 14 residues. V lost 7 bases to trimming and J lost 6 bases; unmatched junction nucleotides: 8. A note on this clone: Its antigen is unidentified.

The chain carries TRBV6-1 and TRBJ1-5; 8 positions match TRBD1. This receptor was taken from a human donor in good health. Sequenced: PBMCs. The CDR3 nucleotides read TGTGCCAGCACCCAATCACAGGGGGTTCAGCCCCAGCATTTT. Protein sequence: CASTQSQGVQPQHF.